This T cell receptor beta chain was sequenced for a study of blood T cells in healthy people across ages. About the research overall: About one barcoded TCR beta cDNA was captured per two T cells. General study findings and limits: Estimates drawn from one million T cells were deemed to understate diversity.

A second roughly 6 to 11 cycle PCR used barcoded and J-beta primers. Every individual sample yielded 3 million or more paired-end reads (each containing CDR3). Each CDR3 protein is one row after TCRdb ran MiXCR on the 5' RACE reads. The sample carries some 1.4 million distinct CDR3 sequences, roughly 40% recorded once. Each donor was a healthy Caucasian individual from Russia, aged roughly 6 to 90. Regarding this clonotype: As yet, its antigen is unknown.

The CDR3 length is 13 residues. V lost 7 bases and J 4 bases, leaving 14 bases between the germline ends. Looked up from germline, CDR1 is MNHNS and CDR2 is SASEGT. The V and J genes are TRBV6-1 and TRBJ2-7; the D gene is possibly TRBD1 (6 bases). The TCR sequence derives from a woman aged 18-29 years in good health. The specimen sequenced was blood. The CDR3 loop reads CASTHRVHYEQYF. In DNA form, the CDR3 reads TGTGCCAGCACTCACAGGGTACATTACGAGCAGTACTTC.